Shown below are 10 T cell receptor beta chains from a single sample sequenced in a study of blood T cell repertoires in COVID-19. Here immunoSEQ multiplex PCR was the method, and the copy in TCRdb shows in-frame clones only, minus some. The sample contains some 150,000 clones, around 73% of which appear only once. Material for sequencing was peripheral blood. The receptors come from a woman between 45 and 60 years old with active or convalescent COVID-19.

This clone was detected a few times. The junction shows a germline mismatch at one end, possibly a read error. The rearrangement uses TRBV4-1 and TRBJ2-1; D may be TRBD2 (5 bases). The CDR3 runs to 13 residues. Germline V gene sequence: CDR1 MGHRA, CDR2 YSYEKL. This chain's CDR3 is CASSQDRAGRRVF. Here the CDR3 DNA reads TGCGCCAGCAGCCAAGATCGGGCGGGCCGCCGAGTCTTC.

This clone appeared once. This sequence joins TRBV2 and TRBJ1-2; D unclear. The length of the CDR3 is 13 residues. V lost 4 bases and J lost 5, with 11 bases in between. Germline assignment: CDR1 SNHLY and CDR2 FYNNEI. CDR3 nucleotides: TGTGCCAGCAGTGCTCCTATCTTATATGGCTACACCTTC. As protein: CASSAPILYGYTF.

CDR3 residues: CASSVGSGVGGYTF. CDR3 nucleotides: TGTGCCAGCAGCGTAGGATCAGGGGTTGGGGGCTACACCTTC. This sequence joins TRBV9 and TRBJ1-2; TRBD1 might be the D (6 bases). This CDR3 has 14 amino acids. V was clipped by 0 bases and J by 8 bases, with 14 bases between them. Germline V CDR1 and CDR2: SGDLS, YYNGEE. The full variable domain, its missing parts supplied by reference TRBV9 and TRBJ1-2, is DSGVTQTPKHLITATGQRVTLRCSPRSGDLSVYWYQQSLDQGLQFLIQYYNGEERAKGNILERFSAQQFPDLHSELNLSSLELGDSALYFCASSVGSGVGGYTFGSGTRLTVV.

The V and J genes are TRBV18 and TRBJ2-7; possibly TRBD1 for D (6 bases). The CDR3 covers 15 residues. Germline V gene data show CDR1 as KGHSH and CDR2 as LQKENI. The V gene lost 1 base and the J gene lost 6 bases, with 16 bases spanning the gap. DNA of the CDR3: TGTGCCAGCTCACCACAGGGGGTAGCATCGGCCGAGCAGTACTTC. It is translated as CASSPQGVASAEQYF.

Concerning this clone itself: It may be a read error: a sequence one base away is much more abundant. The gene calls are TRBV5-1 and TRBJ1-1; the D gene is possibly TRBD1 (6 bases). Trimming shortened V by 0 bases and J by 0 bases, and 12 bases separated the two germline ends. CDR3 size: 16 residues. Germline CDR1 SGHRS, CDR2 YFSETQ. The CDR3 DNA reads TGCGCCAGCAGCTTGGCCGAGACAGGACTGAACACTGAAGCTTTCTTT. It codes for CASSLAETGLNTEAFF.

This rearrangement joins TRBV28 to TRBJ1-1, with D tentatively TRBD1 (6 bases). The CDR3 runs to 14 residues. Germline V gene data show CDR1 as MDHEN and CDR2 as SYDVKM. The V end was cut by 10 bases, the J end by 8 bases, with 23 bases between. The CDR3 loop is CATDLPGHTKEAFF. The CDR3 DNA is TGTGCCACCGATCTCCCGGGACACACTAAAGAAGCTTTCTTT.

The V gene is TRBV10-3, the J gene TRBJ1-2, with a possible D match to TRBD1 (6 bases). The CDR3 is 15 residues long. Germline V gives CDR1 ENHRY, CDR2 SYGVKD. Trimming removed 2 bases at V and 8 bases at J, with 18 bases between. The CDR3 protein is CAISEVVRTAGGYTF. The CDR3 DNA sequence: TGTGCCATCAGTGAGGTGGTAAGGACAGCGGGGGGCTACACCTTC.

The chain carries TRBV11-3 and TRBJ2-1; TRBD1 matches at 8 bases. Losses at the gene ends were 2 bases for V and 8 bases for J; bases not matched to a gene: 11. Germline V gene sequence: CDR1 SGHNT, CDR2 YENEEA. The CDR3 length is 16 residues. For the CDR3, the DNA is TGTGCCAGCAGCTTAACCCCCCCCGGGACAGGCCATGAGCAGTTCTTC. Translation: CASSLTPPGTGHEQFF.

The chain carries TRBV25-1 and TRBJ2-3, with TRBD1 as a possible D gene (5 bases). Trimming pared 3 bases from V and 1 base from J, leaving 11 bases between. Germline lookup yields CDR1 MGHDK and CDR2 SYGVNS. The CDR3 totals 15 residues. The CDR3 bases are TGTGCCAGCAGTGAGCCTCTAGGGGGCACAGATACGCAGTATTTT. Translation: CASSEPLGGTDTQYF.

The V call is TRBV18, the J call TRBJ1-1, with 7 bases that match TRBD1. The CDR3 loop spans 14 amino acids. The germline V gene encodes CDR1 KGHSH and CDR2 LQKENI. V shed 5 bases and J 4 bases; nucleotides not matched to a gene: 7. The CDR3 is CASSARDRRTEAFF. DNA for the CDR3: TGTGCCAGCTCAGCCCGGGACAGACGCACTGAAGCTTTCTTT.